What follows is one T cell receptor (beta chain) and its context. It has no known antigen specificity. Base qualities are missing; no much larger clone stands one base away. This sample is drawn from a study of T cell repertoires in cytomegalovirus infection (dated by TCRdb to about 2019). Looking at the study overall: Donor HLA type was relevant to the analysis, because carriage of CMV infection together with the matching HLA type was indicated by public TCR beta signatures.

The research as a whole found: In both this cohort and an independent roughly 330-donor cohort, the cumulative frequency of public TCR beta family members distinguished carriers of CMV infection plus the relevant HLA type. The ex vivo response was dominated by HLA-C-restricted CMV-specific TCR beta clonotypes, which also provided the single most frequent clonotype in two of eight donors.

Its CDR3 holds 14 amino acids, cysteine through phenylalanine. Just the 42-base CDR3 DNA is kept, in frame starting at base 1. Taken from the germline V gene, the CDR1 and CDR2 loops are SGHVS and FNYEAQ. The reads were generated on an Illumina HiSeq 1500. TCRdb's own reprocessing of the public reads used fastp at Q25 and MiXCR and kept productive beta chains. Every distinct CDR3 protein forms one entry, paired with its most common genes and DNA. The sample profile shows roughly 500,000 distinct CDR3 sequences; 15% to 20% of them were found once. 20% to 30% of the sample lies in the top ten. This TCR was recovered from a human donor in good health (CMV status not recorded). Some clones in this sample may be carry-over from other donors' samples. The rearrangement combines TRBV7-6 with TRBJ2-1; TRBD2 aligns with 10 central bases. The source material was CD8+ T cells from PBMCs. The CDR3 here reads CASSEAGGYNEQFF. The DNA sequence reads TGTGCTAGCTCAGAAGCGGGAGGGTACAATGAGCAGTTCTTC.